This T cell receptor (beta chain) was profiled in a study of T cells in women clearing cervical HPV infection. Points from the study as a whole: Unknown T-cell numbers per sample may underlie the richness differences.

J was trimmed by 5 bases and V by 0 bases; bases with no gene match: 7. The CDR3 spans 15 residues. Germline V lookup: CDR1 SGHNT, CDR2 YYREEE (reference sequence). The data were produced by immunoSEQ multiplex PCR, yet TCRdb's version contains in-frame clones alone and is incomplete. Recorded for this sample: approximately 31,000 clones. On this clone itself: Its antigen is unknown. The CDR3 extends 3 residues past the end of the read, so its final part is completed from the germline J gene.

The rearrangement links TRBV5-4 to TRBJ1-2, with 7 positions matching TRBD1. This clonotype originated in a woman between 18 and 69 years old with a cervical HPV16 infection that either progressed to CIN3+ or cleared (not recorded which). The sequencing sample was made of blood buffy coat. The covered CDR3 bases are TGTGCCAGCAGCTTGGGGGGACAGACTCAGTATGGC. Amino acids: CASSLGGQTQYG. The CDR3 reads in full as CASSLGGQTQYGYTF.